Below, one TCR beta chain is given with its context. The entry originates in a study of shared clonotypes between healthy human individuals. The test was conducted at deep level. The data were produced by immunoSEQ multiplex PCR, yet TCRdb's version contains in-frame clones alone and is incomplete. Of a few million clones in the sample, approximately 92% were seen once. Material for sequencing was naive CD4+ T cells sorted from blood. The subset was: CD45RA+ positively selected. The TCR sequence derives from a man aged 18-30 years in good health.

The DNA for the CDR3 is TGTGCCTGGAGCGCGCGAGCTCATGGCTACACCTTC. Amino acid sequence: CAWSARAHGYTF. The rearrangement uses TRBV30 and TRBJ1-2; no definite D call. The CDR3 loop spans 12 amino acids. Germline CDR1 is GTSNPN and CDR2 is SVGIG (reference sequence). Trimming took 3 bases from V and 6 from J, leaving 11 bases between them.